Here is one TCR beta chain with its context. Other DNA sequences within the sample encode an identical CDR3. The data were taken from a study of cytomegalovirus exposure and HLA in healthy donors. The trim removed 3 bases at V and 0 bases at J, leaving 10 bases unmatched. Germline V gene data show CDR1 as GTSNPN and CDR2 as SVGIG (reference sequence). CDR3 length: 16 amino acids. The PCR was carried out with 60 Vbeta primers and 13 Jbeta primers. Methods used by the authors: Later, an analysis found about 77 million unique TCR beta chains, and 9.5 million to 12 million of these were shared. Profiling relied on immunoSEQ multiplex PCR, and the TCRdb table lists in-frame clones only, not all of them. V, J and clone size reflect that table, while D and trimming were determined from the DNA. This sample has some 150,000 clones; approximately 90% occur once, and the top ten carry roughly 5%.

The material sequenced was PBMCs. The chain has TRBV30 and TRBJ1-1; 7 bases align to TRBD1. This TCR was recovered from a woman aged 25-40 years in good health and CMV-seronegative. CDR3 sequence reads: CAWRPLKTGMNTEAFF. CDR3 sequence (DNA): TGTGCCTGGAGACCTTTAAAGACAGGGATGAACACTGAAGCTTTCTTT. Looking up the rest from reference TRBV30 and TRBJ1-1 gives the full variable domain: SQTIHQWPATLVQPVGSPLSLECTVEGTSNPNLYWYRQAAGRGLQLLFYSVGIGQISSEVPQNLSASRPQDRQFILSSKKLLLSDSGFYLCAWRPLKTGMNTEAFFGQGTRLTVV.